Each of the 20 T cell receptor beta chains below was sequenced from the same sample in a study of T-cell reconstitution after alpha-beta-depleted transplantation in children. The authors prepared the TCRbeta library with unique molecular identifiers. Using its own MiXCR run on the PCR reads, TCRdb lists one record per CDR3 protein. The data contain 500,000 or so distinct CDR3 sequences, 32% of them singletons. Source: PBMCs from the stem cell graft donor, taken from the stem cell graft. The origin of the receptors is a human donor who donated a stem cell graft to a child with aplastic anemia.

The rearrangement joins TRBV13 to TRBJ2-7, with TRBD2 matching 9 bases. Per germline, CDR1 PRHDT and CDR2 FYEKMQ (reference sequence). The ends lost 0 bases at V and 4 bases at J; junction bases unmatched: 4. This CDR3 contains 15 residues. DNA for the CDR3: TGTGCCAGCAGCTTAGGTAGCGGGAGTTGGTACGAGCAGTACTTC. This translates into CASSLGSGSWYEQYF.

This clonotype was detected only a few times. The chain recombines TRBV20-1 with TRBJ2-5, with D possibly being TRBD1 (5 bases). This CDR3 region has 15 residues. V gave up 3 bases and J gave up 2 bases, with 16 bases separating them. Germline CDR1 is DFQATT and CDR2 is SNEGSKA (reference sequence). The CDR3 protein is CSARMGRGAQETQYF. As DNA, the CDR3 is TGCAGTGCTAGGATGGGGCGCGGAGCTCAAGAGACCCAGTACTTC.

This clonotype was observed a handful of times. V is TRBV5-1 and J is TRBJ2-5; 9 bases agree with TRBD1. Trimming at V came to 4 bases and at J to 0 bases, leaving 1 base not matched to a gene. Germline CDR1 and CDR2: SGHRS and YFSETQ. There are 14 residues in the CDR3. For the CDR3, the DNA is TGCGCCAGCAGCCGGACAGGGGACCAAGAGACCCAGTACTTC. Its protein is CASSRTGDQETQYF.

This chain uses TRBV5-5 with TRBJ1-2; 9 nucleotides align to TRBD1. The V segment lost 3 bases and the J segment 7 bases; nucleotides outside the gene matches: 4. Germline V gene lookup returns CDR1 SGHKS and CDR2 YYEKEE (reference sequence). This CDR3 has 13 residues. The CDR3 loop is CASSSDRGFGYTF. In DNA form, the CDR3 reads TGTGCCAGCAGCTCGGACAGGGGTTTTGGCTACACCTTC.

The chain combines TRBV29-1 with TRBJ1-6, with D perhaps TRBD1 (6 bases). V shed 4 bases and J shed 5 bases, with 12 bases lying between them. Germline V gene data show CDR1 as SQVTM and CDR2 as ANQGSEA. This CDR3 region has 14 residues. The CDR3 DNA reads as TGCAGCGTTGCCGGGGACACCGATAATTCACCCCTCCACTTT. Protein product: CSVAGDTDNSPLHF.

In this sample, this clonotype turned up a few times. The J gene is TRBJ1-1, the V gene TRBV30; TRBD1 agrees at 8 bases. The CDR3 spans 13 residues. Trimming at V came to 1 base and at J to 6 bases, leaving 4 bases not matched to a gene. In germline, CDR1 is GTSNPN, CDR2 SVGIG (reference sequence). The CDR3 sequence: CAWSAGQGSEAFF. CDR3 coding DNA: TGTGCCTGGAGTGCCGGACAGGGCTCTGAAGCTTTCTTT.

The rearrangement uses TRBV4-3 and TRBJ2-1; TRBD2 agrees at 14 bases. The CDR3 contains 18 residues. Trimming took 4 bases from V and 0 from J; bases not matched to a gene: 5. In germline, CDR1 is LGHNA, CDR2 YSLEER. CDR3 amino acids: CASSPRTSGRSSYNEQFF. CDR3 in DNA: TGCGCCAGCAGCCCCCGGACTAGCGGGAGGAGCTCCTACAATGAGCAGTTCTTC.

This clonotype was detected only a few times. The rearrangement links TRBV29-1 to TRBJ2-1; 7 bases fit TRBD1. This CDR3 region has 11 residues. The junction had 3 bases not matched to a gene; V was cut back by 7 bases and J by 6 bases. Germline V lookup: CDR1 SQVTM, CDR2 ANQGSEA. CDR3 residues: CSGRQGNEQFF. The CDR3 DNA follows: TGCAGCGGTAGACAGGGCAATGAGCAGTTCTTC.

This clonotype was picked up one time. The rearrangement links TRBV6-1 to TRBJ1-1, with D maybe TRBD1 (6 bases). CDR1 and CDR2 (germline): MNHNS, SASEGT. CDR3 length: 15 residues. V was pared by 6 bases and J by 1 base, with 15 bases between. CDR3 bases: TGTGCCAGCAGCCAGGAGGGGGGCGCGAACACTGAAGCTTTCTTT. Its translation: CASSQEGGANTEAFF.

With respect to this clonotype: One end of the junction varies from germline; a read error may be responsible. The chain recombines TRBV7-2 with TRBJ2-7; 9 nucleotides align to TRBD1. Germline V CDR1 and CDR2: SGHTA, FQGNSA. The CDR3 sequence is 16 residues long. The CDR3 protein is CASSVASTGGKYEQYF. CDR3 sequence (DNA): TGTGCCAGCAGCGTAGCGAGCACAGGGGGCAAATACGAGCAGTACTTC. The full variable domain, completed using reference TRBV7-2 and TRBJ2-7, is GAGVSQSPSNKVTEKGKDVELRCDPISGHTALYWYRQSLGQGLEFLIYFQGNSAPDKSGLPSDRFSAERTGGSVSTLTIQRTQQEDSAVYLCASSVASTGGKYEQYFGPGTRLTVT.

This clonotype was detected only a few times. The CDR3 DNA reads TGCAGCGTTGAAGGGGGACAGGGGGCAGGCTACACCTTC. Its translation is CSVEGGQGAGYTF. V gene TRBV29-1 combines with J gene TRBJ1-2, with TRBD1 matching over 12 bases. Germline V CDR1 and CDR2: SQVTM, ANQGSEA. The CDR3 is 13 residues long. The V and J ends lost 1 base and 8 bases, in that order; junction bases with no gene match: 2.

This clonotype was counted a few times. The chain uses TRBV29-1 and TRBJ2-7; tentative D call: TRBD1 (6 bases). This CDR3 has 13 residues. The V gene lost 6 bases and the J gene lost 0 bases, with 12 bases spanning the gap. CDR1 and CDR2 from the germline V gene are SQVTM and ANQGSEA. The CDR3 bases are TGCAGCGTCCAGACAGGTAACTCCTACGAGCAGTACTTC. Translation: CSVQTGNSYEQYF.

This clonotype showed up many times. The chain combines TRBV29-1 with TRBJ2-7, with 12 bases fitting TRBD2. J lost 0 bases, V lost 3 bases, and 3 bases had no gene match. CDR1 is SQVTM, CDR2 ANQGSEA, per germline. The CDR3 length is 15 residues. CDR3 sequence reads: CSVEGTSGSSYEQYF. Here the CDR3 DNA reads TGCAGCGTTGAGGGGACTAGCGGGTCCTCCTACGAGCAGTACTTC.

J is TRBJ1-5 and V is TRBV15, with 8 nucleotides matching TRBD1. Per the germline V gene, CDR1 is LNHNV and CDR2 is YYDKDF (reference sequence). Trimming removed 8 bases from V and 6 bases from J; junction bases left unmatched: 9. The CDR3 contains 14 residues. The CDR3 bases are TGTGCCACCCATCCAGGGGGCGCAGGTCAGCCCCAGCATTTT. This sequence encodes CATHPGGAGQPQHF.

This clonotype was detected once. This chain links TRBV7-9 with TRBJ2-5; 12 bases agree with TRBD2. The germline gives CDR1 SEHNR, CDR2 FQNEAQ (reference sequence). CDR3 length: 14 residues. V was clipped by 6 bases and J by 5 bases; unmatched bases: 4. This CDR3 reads CASSGLAGLETQYF. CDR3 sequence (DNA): TGTGCCAGCAGTGGACTAGCGGGACTCGAGACCCAGTACTTC.

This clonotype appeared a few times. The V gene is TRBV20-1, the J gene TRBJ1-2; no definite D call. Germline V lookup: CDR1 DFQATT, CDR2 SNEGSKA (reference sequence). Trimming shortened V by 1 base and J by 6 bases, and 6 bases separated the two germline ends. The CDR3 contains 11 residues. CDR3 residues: CSARGENGYTF. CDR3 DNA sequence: TGCAGTGCTAGAGGCGAAAATGGCTACACCTTC.

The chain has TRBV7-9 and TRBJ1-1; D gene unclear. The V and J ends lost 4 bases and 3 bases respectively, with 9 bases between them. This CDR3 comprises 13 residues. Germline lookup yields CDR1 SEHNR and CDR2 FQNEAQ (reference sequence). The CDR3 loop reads CASSYPRDTEAFF. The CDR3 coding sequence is TGTGCCAGCAGCTACCCCCGGGACACTGAAGCTTTCTTT.

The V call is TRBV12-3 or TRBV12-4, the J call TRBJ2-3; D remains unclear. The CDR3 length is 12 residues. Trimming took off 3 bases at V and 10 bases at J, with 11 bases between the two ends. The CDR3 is CASSFLSMAQYF. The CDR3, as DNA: TGTGCCAGCAGTTTTCTTTCCATGGCGCAGTATTTT.

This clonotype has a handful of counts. The CDR3 DNA reads as TGTGCCAGCAGGACAGGGTTTGAGCAGTTCTTC. Protein product: CASRTGFEQFF. J is TRBJ2-1 and V is TRBV25-1; 7 nucleotides match TRBD1. V was clipped by 6 bases and J by 9 bases; unmatched bases: 2. The CDR3 is 11 residues long. The germline CDR1 and CDR2 sequences are MGHDK and SYGVNS.

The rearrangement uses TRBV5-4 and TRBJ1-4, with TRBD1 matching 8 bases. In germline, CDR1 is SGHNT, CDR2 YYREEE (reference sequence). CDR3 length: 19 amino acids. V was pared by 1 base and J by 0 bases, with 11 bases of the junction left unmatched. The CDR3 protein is CASSLPMTGEVATNEKLFF. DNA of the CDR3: TGTGCCAGCAGCTTGCCGATGACAGGGGAAGTTGCAACTAATGAAAAACTGTTTTTT.